This is a list of T cell receptor beta chains from one sample in a study of T-cell memory formation after mild COVID-19. One entry per CDR3 protein, called by TCRdb with MiXCR from the 5' RACE reads. Among 250,000 to 350,000 distinct CDR3 sequences listed, roughly 15% were seen once. The sample comprised PBMCs or a T cell subset sorted from them (not recorded which). The source of these receptors is a man younger than 30 who had mild COVID-19 (a few samples of this study predate the infection). Cell type and time point are not known. Both conserved end residues are part of each CDR3. D genes are given only for firm matches. The listing skips clone size in some rows; elsewhere it reads once, few, many or a size class.

j_gene: TRBJ2-4; d_gene: TRBD1; v_gene: TRBV20-1; abundance: NA; CDR3nt: TGCAGTGCCACCGACAGGGTTAAAAACATTCAGTACTTC; CDR3aa: CSATDRVKNIQYF
j_gene: TRBJ2-1; d_gene: TRBD1; v_gene: TRBV4-1; abundance: NA; CDR3nt: TGCGCCAGCAGCCAAGGGCAGGGGGTAGGAAATGAGCAGTTCTTC; CDR3aa: CASSQGQGVGNEQFF
j_gene: TRBJ1-1; d_gene: NA; v_gene: TRBV10-2; abundance: NA; CDR3nt: TGCGCCAGCAGGACACAGCCTCGAGCCTCTGAAGCTTTCTTT; CDR3aa: CASRTQPRASEAFF
j_gene: TRBJ2-1; d_gene: NA; v_gene: TRBV7-9; abundance: NA; CDR3nt: TGTGCCAGCAGCTTAGAGGCAGGTTGGAGCAATGAGCAGTTCTTC; CDR3aa: CASSLEAGWSNEQFF
j_gene: TRBJ2-3; d_gene: NA; v_gene: TRBV10-3; abundance: few; CDR3nt: TGTGCCATCAGGGTTTCCACCACAGATACGCAGTATTTT; CDR3aa: CAIRVSTTDTQYF
j_gene: TRBJ2-3; d_gene: NA; v_gene: TRBV6-2/TRBV6-3; abundance: many; CDR3nt: TGTGCCAGCATTCCGGCTAGCGGCACAGATACGCAGTATTTT; CDR3aa: CASIPASGTDTQYF
j_gene: TRBJ2-5; d_gene: TRBD2; v_gene: TRBV11-2; abundance: NA; CDR3nt: TGTGCCAGCAGGCGGGGGGCGGGAGAGACCCAGTACTTC; CDR3aa: CASRRGAGETQYF
j_gene: TRBJ2-7; d_gene: TRBD1; v_gene: TRBV18; abundance: NA; CDR3nt: TGTGCCAGCTCACCACCTGGAACAGGGGGAACTTACGAGCAGTACTTC; CDR3aa: CASSPPGTGGTYEQYF
j_gene: TRBJ1-2; d_gene: TRBD1; v_gene: TRBV20-1; abundance: NA; CDR3nt: TGCAGTGCGACACCCACGACAGGGTTTGGCTACACCTTC; CDR3aa: CSATPTTGFGYTF
j_gene: TRBJ1-1; d_gene: NA; v_gene: TRBV11-2; abundance: few; CDR3nt: TGTGCCAGCAGCTCGCAGGGAGGGGGATGGGCTTTCTTT; CDR3aa: CASSSQGGGWAFF
j_gene: TRBJ2-7; d_gene: NA; v_gene: TRBV4-2; abundance: few; CDR3nt: TGTGCCAGCAGCCAAGAGCAGGTAGAGAACTACGAGCAGTACTTC; CDR3aa: CASSQEQVENYEQYF
j_gene: TRBJ1-6; d_gene: NA; v_gene: TRBV10-3; abundance: NA; CDR3nt: TGTGCCATCAGTGAATCGGGGGGCCAATCACCCCTCCACTTT; CDR3aa: CAISESGGQSPLHF
j_gene: TRBJ1-5; d_gene: TRBD1; v_gene: TRBV20-1; abundance: NA; CDR3nt: TGCAGTGCGACGGGACAGCCAGATCAGCCCCAGCATTTT; CDR3aa: CSATGQPDQPQHF
j_gene: TRBJ1-1; d_gene: NA; v_gene: TRBV5-1; abundance: NA; CDR3nt: TGCGCCAGCAGCTTAAAATTGGACAGTAAGGCTTTCTTT; CDR3aa: CASSLKLDSKAFF
j_gene: TRBJ2-4; d_gene: NA; v_gene: TRBV6-2/TRBV6-3; abundance: few; CDR3nt: TGTGCCAGCAGTTACAGTGCCAAAAACATTCAGTACTTC; CDR3aa: CASSYSAKNIQYF
j_gene: TRBJ1-1; d_gene: NA; v_gene: TRBV3-1; abundance: NA; CDR3nt: TGTGCCAGCAGCCAAGAAGGGGGTTGGACTGAAGCTTTCTTT; CDR3aa: CASSQEGGWTEAFF
j_gene: TRBJ1-2; d_gene: NA; v_gene: TRBV7-2; abundance: NA; CDR3nt: TGTGCCAGCAGCTCAGCCTCGACACGCAGTAACTATGGCTACACCTTC; CDR3aa: CASSSASTRSNYGYTF
j_gene: TRBJ2-2; d_gene: NA; v_gene: TRBV7-2; abundance: NA; CDR3nt: TGTGCCAGCAGCTTGTTTTTTACGAACACCGGGGAGCTGTTTTTT; CDR3aa: CASSLFFTNTGELFF
j_gene: TRBJ1-2; d_gene: NA; v_gene: TRBV6-2/TRBV6-3; abundance: NA; CDR3nt: TGTGCCAGCAGGCTTACAGGGAGGAACTATGGCTACACCTTC; CDR3aa: CASRLTGRNYGYTF
j_gene: TRBJ2-3; d_gene: NA; v_gene: TRBV9; abundance: NA; CDR3nt: TGTGCCAGCAGCTCCTTGGGGGGGCCGGCGGATACGCAGTATTTT; CDR3aa: CASSSLGGPADTQYF
j_gene: TRBJ2-7; d_gene: TRBD1; v_gene: TRBV12-3/TRBV12-4; abundance: NA; CDR3nt: TGTGCCAGCAGTATTGGACAGGACATCTACGAGCAGTACTTC; CDR3aa: CASSIGQDIYEQYF
j_gene: TRBJ1-2; d_gene: NA; v_gene: TRBV20-1; abundance: NA; CDR3nt: TGCAGTGCCGGAGACGGGACGAACTATGGCTACACCTTC; CDR3aa: CSAGDGTNYGYTF
j_gene: TRBJ2-2; d_gene: NA; v_gene: TRBV11-2; abundance: many; CDR3nt: TGTGCCAGCAGCGGTTTGTACACCGGGGAGCTGTTTTTT; CDR3aa: CASSGLYTGELFF
j_gene: TRBJ1-5; d_gene: TRBD1; v_gene: TRBV4-1; abundance: NA; CDR3nt: TGCGCCAGCAGCGGACAGGTGAACAATCAGCCCCAGCATTTT; CDR3aa: CASSGQVNNQPQHF
j_gene: TRBJ1-3; d_gene: NA; v_gene: TRBV6-5; abundance: few; CDR3nt: TGTGCCAGCAGTTTCACCGGCGCCCACGGAAACACCATATATTTT; CDR3aa: CASSFTGAHGNTIYF
j_gene: TRBJ1-1; d_gene: TRBD1; v_gene: TRBV7-8; abundance: few; CDR3nt: TGTGCCAGCAGCTTAGGGCGGGGCCGGGACAGGGCGAGGAACACTGAAGCTTTCTTT; CDR3aa: CASSLGRGRDRARNTEAFF
j_gene: TRBJ1-1; d_gene: NA; v_gene: TRBV12-5; abundance: few; CDR3nt: TGTGCTAGTGGTTTCGAAGGGGGCACTGAAGCTTTCTTT; CDR3aa: CASGFEGGTEAFF